This note documents a single T cell receptor beta chain sequence. This record belongs to a study of neoadjuvant anti-PD-1 for oral cavity cancer. Repertoires were generated with immunoSEQ multiplex PCR, while TCRdb's copy carries only in-frame clones and drops some. This table holds around 25,000 clones, 27% found once. The CDR3 has 16 amino acids. The V segment lost 5 bases and the J segment 4 bases; nucleotides outside the gene matches: 9. Germline loops: CDR1 KGHSH, CDR2 LQKENI. Time point here: after neoadjuvant nivolumab, at surgical resection. Cohort: HPV-negative, locally advanced oral cavity squamous cell carcinoma patients.

This chain joins TRBV18 and TRBJ2-2, with TRBD2 matching 8 bases. Source: tumor tissue, taken after nivolumab (anti-PD-1) treatment. This TCR was sampled from a person aged 40-85 years with oral cavity squamous cell carcinoma. The DNA for the CDR3 is TGTGCCAGCTCAACTAGCGGAGGGGAGAGCACCGGGGAGCTGTTTTTT. This codes for CASSTSGGESTGELFF. Based on the CDR3 plus reference TRBV18 and TRBJ2-2, the full variable domain is NAGVMQNPRHLVRRRGQEARLRCSPMKGHSHVYWYRQLPEEGLKFMVYLQKENIIDESGMPKERFSAEFPKEGPSILRIQQVVRGDSAAYFCASSTSGGESTGELFFGEGSRLTVL.